This T cell receptor beta chain came from a study of quantifying T cell responses using KT2 cells. For the study at large: RNA was reverse transcribed with TCR alpha and beta constant-region primers. The T4 ligation step was estimated to exceed 8% efficiency under optimum conditions. The study, taken as a whole, reports: The number of KT2 alpha and beta sequences was a linear function of input KT2 cells.

The cDNA 3' end received a ligated oligonucleotide with a UMI. An equimolar mix of RC1.1 and RC1.2 primed the beta chain across TRBC1 and TRBC2. Via MiXCR, TCRdb re-called the UMI-ligation and nested PCR reads, giving one row per CDR3 protein. This repertoire shows 50,000 to 70,000 distinct CDR3 sequences, about 12% found once; its top ten account for approximately 9.4%. The V gene's germline CDR1 is SGHRS and CDR2 YFSETQ. This CDR3 is 15 amino acids long. Trimming took off 4 bases at V and 2 bases at J, with 16 bases between the two ends. This clonotype was detected a few times. Its cognate antigen is unknown. Unfractionated PBMC were spiked with known numbers of KT2 clone cells.

The chain is built from TRBV5-1 and TRBJ2-7; tentative D call: TRBD2 (6 bases). Sequencing was carried out using PBMCs spiked with cells of the T cell clone KT2. This TCR came from a human donor. CDR3 in DNA: TGCGCCAGCAGCCATGAGGCGGGGAATCCCTACGAGCAGTACTTC. Translating gives CASSHEAGNPYEQYF.